Below, one TCR beta chain is given with its context. The data are from a study of cytomegalovirus exposure and HLA in healthy donors. Some clones are missing from TCRdb's copy, which holds only in-frame ones; the method was immunoSEQ multiplex PCR. The table shows some 130,000 clones, with about 95% occurring only once. The V end lost 0 bases, the J end lost 9 bases, and 15 bases lay between the germline ends. CDR1 LNHDA and CDR2 SQIVND come from the germline V gene (reference sequence). CDR3 length: 15 amino acids. What was sequenced was PBMCs. The J gene is TRBJ1-5, the V gene TRBV19; the D gene is possibly TRBD1 (6 bases). The clonotype originates from a man between 18 and 35 years old in good health and CMV-seropositive. The DNA of the CDR3 is TGTGCCAGTAGTATAGACCGACAGGCCCTATGGCCCCAGCATTTT. The encoded protein is CASSIDRQALWPQHF.